This T cell receptor (beta chain) was sequenced during a study of blood T cells in healthy people across ages. General study findings and limits: Older age went with lower TCR beta diversity per million T cells, in a roughly linear way.

Through a sample-barcoded 5' primer and a J-beta primer mix, a second PCR was run for about 6 to 12 cycles. Each TCR beta cDNA got a 12-nucleotide random molecular identifier. TCRdb reprocessed the 5' RACE reads via MiXCR and lists one record per CDR3 protein. There are about 1.8 million distinct CDR3 sequences in the sample; around half occur only once, and around 2.1% lies in the top ten. Points on this clonotype: Antigen unknown.

The CDR3 contains 14 residues. The V and J ends lost 2 bases and 4 bases, in that order; junction bases with no gene match: 4. From germline, CDR1 is SGHAT and CDR2 FQNNGV. The chain combines TRBV11-2 with TRBJ2-7; 8 bases are shared with TRBD2. The sequenced sample was blood. The TCR was taken from a woman between 40 and 50 years old in good health. The CDR3 protein is CASSLQAGVYEQYF. In DNA, the CDR3 is TGTGCCAGCAGCTTACAAGCGGGAGTATACGAGCAGTACTTC.